This TCR beta chain came from a study of shared clonotypes between healthy human individuals. Profiled with immunoSEQ multiplex PCR; TCRdb holds only in-frame clones, not every one. The repertoire holds about 2.4 million clones, with more than 80% as singletons. In germline, CDR1 is SGHDT, CDR2 YYEEEE. The CDR3 consists of 15 residues. The ends were cut back, 4 bases at V and 5 bases at J, with 17 bases in the middle. Findings and caveats of the study: Estimated richness values were generally larger in naive subsets than in memory subsets. Clonotypes shared by all four donors outscored non-shared clonotypes in generation probability.

The study separated CD4+ cells into CD45RA+ naive and CD45RA-negative memory subsets. As for this clone: The target antigen is unknown.

The specimen sequenced was naive CD4+ T cells sorted from blood. As to subset: CD45RA+ positively selected. The receptor comes from a man aged 18 to 29 in good health. The V call is TRBV5-6, the J call TRBJ2-3; a possible D gene is TRBD2 (5 bases). This CDR3 reads CASSPRVSMRDTQYF. In nucleotides, the CDR3 is TGTGCCAGCAGCCCGAGGGTCTCCATGAGAGATACGCAGTATTTT.